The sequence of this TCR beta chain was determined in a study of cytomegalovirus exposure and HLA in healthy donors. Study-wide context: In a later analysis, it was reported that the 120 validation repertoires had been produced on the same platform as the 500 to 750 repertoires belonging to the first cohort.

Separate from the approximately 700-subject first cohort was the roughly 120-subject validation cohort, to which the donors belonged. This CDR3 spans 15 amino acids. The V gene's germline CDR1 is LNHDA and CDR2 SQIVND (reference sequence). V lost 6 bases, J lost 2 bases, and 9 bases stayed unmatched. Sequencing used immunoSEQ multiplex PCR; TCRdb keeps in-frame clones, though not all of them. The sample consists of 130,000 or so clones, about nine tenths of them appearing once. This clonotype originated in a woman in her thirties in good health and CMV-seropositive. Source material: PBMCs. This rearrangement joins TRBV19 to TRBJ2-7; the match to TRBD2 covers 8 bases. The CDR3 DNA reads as TGTGCCAGTAGCTTCTCCAGCGGGAGTACCTACGAGCAGTACTTC. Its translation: CASSFSSGSTYEQYF.